This paragraph reports one TCR beta chain. Method: immunoSEQ multiplex PCR; TCRdb's copy keeps in-frame clones and lacks some. The sample shows about 160,000 clones, 90% to 95% of them seen only once. These data belong to a study of blood T cell repertoires in COVID-19. Study-wide background: In each case, the material was cDNA or gDNA derived from T cells, B-cell-depleted T cells, or PBMCs.

Followed longitudinally, the Seattle patients had been enrolled during active infection. J lost 6 bases, V lost 6 bases, and 3 bases had no gene match. This CDR3 contains 13 residues. The rearrangement uses TRBV12-3 or TRBV12-4 and TRBJ2-2, with 8 positions matching TRBD2. The sequence came from a woman aged 55-69 years with COVID-19, enrolled during active disease. Specimen: peripheral blood. CDR3 amino acids: CASRNGGAGELFF. The CDR3 bases are TGTGCCAGCAGAAACGGGGGGGCCGGGGAGCTGTTTTTT.